This TCR beta chain was identified during a study of T cell changes during pregnancy in multiple sclerosis (dated by TCRdb to between 2018 and 2020). About the investigation overall: The study examined how the T cell repertoire changed over the course of pregnancy in women with multiple sclerosis.

Remarks on this clone: Which antigen it targets is not known. No much larger clonotype is one base removed from it; base qualities were not supplied.

The CDR1 and CDR2 encoded by the germline V gene are SGDLS and YYNGEE. CDR3 length: 15 amino acids, cysteine to phenylalanine. The only DNA kept is the CDR3, 45 bases in frame from the first base. V lost 4 bases and J lost 2 bases, and the count of bases not matched to a germline gene is 8. Libraries were constructed by the immunoSEQ multiplex PCR assay. TCRdb limited this immuneACCESS table to in-frame rearrangements with V and J called. A share of clones is missing; checked studies link under half to unresolved V genes, and the rest is unexplained. This sample comprises fewer than 100,000 clones, about 88% of them detected only once. The ten largest clones add up to under 2.5% of the sample.

The sample consisted of peripheral blood, taken before pregnancy. This clonotype originated in a female donor with multiple sclerosis, enrolled in a pregnancy study. In this chain, TRBV9 is recombined with TRBJ1-2, and 7 junction bases match TRBD1. This receptor has the CDR3 CASSPGGTANYGYTF. The DNA sequence is given as TGTGCCAGCAGCCCCGGAGGGACAGCCAACTATGGCTACACCTTC.